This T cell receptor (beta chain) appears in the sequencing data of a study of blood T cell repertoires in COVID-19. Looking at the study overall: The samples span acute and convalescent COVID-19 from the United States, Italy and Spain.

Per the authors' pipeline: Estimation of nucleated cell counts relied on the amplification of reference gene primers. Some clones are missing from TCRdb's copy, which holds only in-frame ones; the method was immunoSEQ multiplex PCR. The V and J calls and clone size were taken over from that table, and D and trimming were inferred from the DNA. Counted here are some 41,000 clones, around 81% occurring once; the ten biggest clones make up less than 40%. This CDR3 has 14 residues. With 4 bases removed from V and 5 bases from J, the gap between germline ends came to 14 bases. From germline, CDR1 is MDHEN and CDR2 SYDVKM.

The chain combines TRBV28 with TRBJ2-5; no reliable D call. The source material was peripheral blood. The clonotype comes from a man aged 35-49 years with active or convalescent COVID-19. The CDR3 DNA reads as TGTGCCAGCAGTTCCCCGAGCGATCCGGAGACCCAGTACTTC. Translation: CASSSPSDPETQYF.